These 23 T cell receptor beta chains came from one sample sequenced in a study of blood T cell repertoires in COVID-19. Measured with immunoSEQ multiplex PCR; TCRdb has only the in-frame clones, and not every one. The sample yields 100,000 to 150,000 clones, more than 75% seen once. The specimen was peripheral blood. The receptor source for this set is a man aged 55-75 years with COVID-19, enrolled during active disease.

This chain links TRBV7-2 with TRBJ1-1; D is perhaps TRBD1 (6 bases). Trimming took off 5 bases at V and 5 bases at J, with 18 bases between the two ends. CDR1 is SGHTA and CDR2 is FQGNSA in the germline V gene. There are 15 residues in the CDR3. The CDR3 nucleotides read TGTGCCAGCAGCCTAGGGGGGGGGCGTCGGACTGAAGCTTTCTTT. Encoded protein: CASSLGGGRRTEAFF.

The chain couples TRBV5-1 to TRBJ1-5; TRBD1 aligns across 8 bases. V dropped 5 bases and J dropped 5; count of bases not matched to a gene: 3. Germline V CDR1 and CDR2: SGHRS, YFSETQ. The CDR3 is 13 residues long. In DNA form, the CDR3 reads TGCGCCAGCAGACCGGGACAGGATCAGCCCCAGCATTTT. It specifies CASRPGQDQPQHF.

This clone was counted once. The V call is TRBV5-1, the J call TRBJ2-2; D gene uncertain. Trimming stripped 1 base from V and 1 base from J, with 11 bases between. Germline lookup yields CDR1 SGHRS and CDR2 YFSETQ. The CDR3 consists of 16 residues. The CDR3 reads CASSLLRDMNTGELFF. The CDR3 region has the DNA TGCGCCAGCAGCTTGCTCCGAGACATGAACACCGGGGAGCTGTTTTTT.

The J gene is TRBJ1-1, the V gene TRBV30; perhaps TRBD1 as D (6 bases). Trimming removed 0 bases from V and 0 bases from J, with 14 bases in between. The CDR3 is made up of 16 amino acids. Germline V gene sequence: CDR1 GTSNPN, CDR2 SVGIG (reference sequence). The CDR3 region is CAWSVHSRTVNTEAFF. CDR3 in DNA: TGTGCCTGGAGTGTACACTCGCGGACAGTGAACACTGAAGCTTTCTTT.

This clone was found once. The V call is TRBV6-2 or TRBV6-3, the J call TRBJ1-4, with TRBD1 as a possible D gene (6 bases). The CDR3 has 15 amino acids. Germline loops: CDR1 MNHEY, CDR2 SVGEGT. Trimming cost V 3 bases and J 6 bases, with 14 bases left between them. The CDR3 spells CASSYAGGQDEKLFF. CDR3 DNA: TGTGCCAGCAGTTATGCGGGGGGCCAGGATGAAAAACTGTTTTTT.

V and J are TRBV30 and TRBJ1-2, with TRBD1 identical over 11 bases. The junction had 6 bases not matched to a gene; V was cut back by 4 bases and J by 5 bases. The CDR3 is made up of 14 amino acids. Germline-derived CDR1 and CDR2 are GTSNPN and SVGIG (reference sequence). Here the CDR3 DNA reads TGTGCCTGGACCCGGGACAGGGGGTCTTATGGCTACACCTTC. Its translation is CAWTRDRGSYGYTF.

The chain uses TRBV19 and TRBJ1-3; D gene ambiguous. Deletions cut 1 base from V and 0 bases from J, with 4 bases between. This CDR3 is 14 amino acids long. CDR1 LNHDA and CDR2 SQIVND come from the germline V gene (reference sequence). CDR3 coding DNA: TGTGCCAGTAGTATAGCAGGCTCTGGAAACACCATATATTTT. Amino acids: CASSIAGSGNTIYF.

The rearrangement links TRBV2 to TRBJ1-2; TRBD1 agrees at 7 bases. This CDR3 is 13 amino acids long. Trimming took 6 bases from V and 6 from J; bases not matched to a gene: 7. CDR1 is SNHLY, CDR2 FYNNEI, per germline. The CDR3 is CASRNTGVHGYTF. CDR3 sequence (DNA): TGTGCCAGCAGGAACACAGGGGTCCATGGCTACACCTTC.

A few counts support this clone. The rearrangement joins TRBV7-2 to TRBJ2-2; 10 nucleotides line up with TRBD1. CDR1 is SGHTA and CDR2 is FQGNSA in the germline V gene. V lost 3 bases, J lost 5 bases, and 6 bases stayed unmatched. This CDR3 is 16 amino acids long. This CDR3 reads CASSFRQGATTGELFF. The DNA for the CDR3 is TGTGCCAGCAGCTTCCGACAGGGGGCTACGACCGGGGAGCTGTTTTTT.

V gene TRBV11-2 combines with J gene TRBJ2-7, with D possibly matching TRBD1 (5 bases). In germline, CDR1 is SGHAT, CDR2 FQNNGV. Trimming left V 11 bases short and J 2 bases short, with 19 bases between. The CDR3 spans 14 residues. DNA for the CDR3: TGTGCCTCCTCGCAGGCAGGCAGGGCCTACGAGCAGTACTTC. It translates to CASSQAGRAYEQYF.

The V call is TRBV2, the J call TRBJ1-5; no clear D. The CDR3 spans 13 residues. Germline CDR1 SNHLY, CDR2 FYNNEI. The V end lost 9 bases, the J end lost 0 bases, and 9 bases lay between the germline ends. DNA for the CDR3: TGTGCCAGTTCCGTTTATAGCAATCAGCCCCAGCATTTT. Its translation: CASSVYSNQPQHF.

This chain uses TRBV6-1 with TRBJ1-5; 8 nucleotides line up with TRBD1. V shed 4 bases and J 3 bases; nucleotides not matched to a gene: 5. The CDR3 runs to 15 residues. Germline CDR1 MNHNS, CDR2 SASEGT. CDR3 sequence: CASSGRTGNNQPQHF. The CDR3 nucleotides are TGTGCCAGCAGTGGGAGGACAGGGAACAATCAGCCCCAGCATTTT.

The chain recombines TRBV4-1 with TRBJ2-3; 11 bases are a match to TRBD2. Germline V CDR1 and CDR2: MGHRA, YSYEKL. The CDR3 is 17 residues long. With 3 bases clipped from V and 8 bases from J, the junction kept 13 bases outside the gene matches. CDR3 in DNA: TGCGCCAGCAGCCACCCCGGGACTAGCGGCACCCCACGTACGCAGTATTTT. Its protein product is CASSHPGTSGTPRTQYF.

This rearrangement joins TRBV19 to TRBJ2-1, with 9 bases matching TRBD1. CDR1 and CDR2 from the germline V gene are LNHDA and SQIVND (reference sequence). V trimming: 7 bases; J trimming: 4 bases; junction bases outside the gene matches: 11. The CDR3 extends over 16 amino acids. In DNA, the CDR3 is TGTGCCAGTACACCCCCGGACAGGGGATATTACAATGAGCAGTTCTTC. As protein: CASTPPDRGYYNEQFF.

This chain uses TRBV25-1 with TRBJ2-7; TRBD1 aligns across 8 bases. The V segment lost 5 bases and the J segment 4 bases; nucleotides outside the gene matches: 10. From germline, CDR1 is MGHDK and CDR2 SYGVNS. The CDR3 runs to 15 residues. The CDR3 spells CASSPYSGGGYEQYF. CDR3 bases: TGTGCCAGCAGTCCTTACTCAGGGGGCGGGTACGAGCAGTACTTC.

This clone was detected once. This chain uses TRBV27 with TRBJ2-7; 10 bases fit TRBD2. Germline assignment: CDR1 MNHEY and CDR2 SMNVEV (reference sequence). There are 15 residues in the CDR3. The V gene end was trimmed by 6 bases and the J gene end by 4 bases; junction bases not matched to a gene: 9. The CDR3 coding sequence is TGTGCCAGCAGCCTAGCGGGAGTAGGGCGTTACGAGCAGTACTTC. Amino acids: CASSLAGVGRYEQYF.

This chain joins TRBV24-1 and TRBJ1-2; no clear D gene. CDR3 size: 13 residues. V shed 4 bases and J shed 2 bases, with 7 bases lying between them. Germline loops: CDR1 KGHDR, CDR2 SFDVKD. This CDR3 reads CATSDYRNYGYTF. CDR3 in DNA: TGTGCCACCAGTGACTACCGAAACTATGGCTACACCTTC.

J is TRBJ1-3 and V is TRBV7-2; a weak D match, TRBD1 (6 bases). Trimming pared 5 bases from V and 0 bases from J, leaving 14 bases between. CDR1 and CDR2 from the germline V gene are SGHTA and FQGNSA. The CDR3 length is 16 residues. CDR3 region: CASSRQGIDSGNTIYF. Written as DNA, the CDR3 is TGTGCCAGCAGCCGGCAGGGGATAGACTCTGGAAACACCATATATTTT.

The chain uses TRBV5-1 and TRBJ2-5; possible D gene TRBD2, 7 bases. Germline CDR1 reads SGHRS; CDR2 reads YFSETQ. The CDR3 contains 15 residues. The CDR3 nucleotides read TGCGCAAGCGGCTCTCGGGGGGCATCTGAAGAGACCCAGTACTTC. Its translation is CASGSRGASEETQYF.

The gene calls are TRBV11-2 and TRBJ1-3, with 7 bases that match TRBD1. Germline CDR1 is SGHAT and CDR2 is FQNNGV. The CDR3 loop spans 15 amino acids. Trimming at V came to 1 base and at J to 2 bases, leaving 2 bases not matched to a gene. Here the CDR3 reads CASSLGGQAGNTIYF. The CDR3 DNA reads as TGTGCCAGCAGCTTAGGCGGACAGGCTGGAAACACCATATATTTT.

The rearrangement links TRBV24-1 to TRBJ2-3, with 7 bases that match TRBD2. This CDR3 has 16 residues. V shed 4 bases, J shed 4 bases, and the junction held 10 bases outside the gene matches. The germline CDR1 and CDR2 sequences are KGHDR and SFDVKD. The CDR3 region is CATSDPLTGGADTQYF. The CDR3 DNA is TGTGCCACCAGTGACCCTCTTACGGGAGGTGCAGATACGCAGTATTTT.

This CDR3 reads CASSHRRLGTEAFF. Written as DNA, the CDR3 is TGTGCCAGCAGCCATAGGAGGCTGGGCACTGAAGCTTTCTTT. The chain links TRBV11-2 to TRBJ1-1, with no clear D. The CDR3 length is 14 residues. Germline CDR1 and CDR2: SGHAT and FQNNGV. Trimming took 5 bases from V and 4 from J, leaving 14 bases between them.

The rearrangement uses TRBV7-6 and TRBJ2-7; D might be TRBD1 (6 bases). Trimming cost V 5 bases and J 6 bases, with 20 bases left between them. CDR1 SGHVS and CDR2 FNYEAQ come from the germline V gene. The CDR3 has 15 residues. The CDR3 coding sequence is TGTGCCAGCAGCCCACAGGGATTAGATGGCATCGAGCAGTACTTC. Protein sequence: CASSPQGLDGIEQYF.